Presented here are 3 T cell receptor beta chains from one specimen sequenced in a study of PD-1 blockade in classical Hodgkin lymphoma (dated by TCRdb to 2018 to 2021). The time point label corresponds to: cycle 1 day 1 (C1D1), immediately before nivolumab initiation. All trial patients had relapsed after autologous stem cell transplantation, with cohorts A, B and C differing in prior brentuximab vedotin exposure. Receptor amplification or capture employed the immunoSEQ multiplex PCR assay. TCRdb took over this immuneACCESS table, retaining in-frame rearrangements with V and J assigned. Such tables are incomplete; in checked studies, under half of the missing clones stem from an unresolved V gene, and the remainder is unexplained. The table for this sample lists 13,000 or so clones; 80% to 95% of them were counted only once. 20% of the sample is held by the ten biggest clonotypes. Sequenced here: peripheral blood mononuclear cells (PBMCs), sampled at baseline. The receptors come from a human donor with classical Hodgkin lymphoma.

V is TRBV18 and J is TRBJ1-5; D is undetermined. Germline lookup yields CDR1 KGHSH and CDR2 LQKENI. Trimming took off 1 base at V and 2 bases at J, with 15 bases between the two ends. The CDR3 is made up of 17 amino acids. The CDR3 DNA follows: TGTGCCAGCTCACCACTCAACGGGGAAAGTGGCAATCAGCCCCAGCATTTT. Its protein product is CASSPLNGESGNQPQHF.

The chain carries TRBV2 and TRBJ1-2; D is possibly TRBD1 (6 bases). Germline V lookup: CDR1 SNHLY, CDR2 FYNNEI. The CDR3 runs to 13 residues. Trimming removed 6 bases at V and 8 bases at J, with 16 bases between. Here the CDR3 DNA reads TGTGCCAGCAGAAAGGCACAGGGCCCCGGCTACACCTTC. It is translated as CASRKAQGPGYTF. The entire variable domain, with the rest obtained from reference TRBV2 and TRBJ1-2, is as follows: EPEVTQTPSHQVTQMGQEVILRCVPISNHLYFYWYRQILGQKVEFLVSFYNNEISEKSEIFDDQFSVERPDGSNFTLKIRSTKLEDSAMYFCASRKAQGPGYTFGSGTRLTVV.

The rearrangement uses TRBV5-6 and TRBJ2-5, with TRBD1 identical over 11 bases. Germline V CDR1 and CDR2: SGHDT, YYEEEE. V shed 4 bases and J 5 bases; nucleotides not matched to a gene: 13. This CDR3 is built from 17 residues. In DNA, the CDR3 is TGTGCCAGCAGCATACCGGGACAGGGGGTCGTTAGCGAGACCCAGTACTTC. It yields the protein CASSIPGQGVVSETQYF.